This T cell receptor beta chain was identified in a study of T cells in Graves' hyperthyroidism and ophthalmopathy. Study outcomes and limitations: For ophthalmopathy, model prediction preceded onset by a median about 6 months. A 13 V-J signature model discriminated ophthalmopathy versus stable hyperthyroidism.

This clonotype was recorded many times. The antigen remains undetermined. This may be a read error: a much more frequent sequence differs by one nucleotide. There were TCR beta CDR3 regions amplified from RNA transcripts. The study used the HTBI primer set for a first-round RT-PCR of the TCR CDR3. TCRdb processed the multiplex PCR reads anew with MiXCR; each CDR3 protein has one entry. The sample consists of about 740,000 distinct CDR3 sequences, 12% to 15% of them appearing once. V was cut by 1 base and J by 3 bases, with 6 bases left in between. The V gene's germline CDR1 is SGHAT and CDR2 FQNNGV. The CDR3 length is 13 residues. Diagnoses used clinical symptoms, serum thyroxine and TRAb, thyroid ultrasound and orbital computed tomography. PBMCs were collected from a roughly 9.7 ml volume of fresh peripheral blood.

This TCR was recovered from a young woman with Graves' hyperthyroidism. The gene calls are TRBV11-2 and TRBJ1-1; no reliable D call. Sequencing was performed on blood. The CDR3 nucleotides read TGTGCCAGCAGCTTAGGGATGTACACTGAAGCTTTCTTT. Amino acids: CASSLGMYTEAFF.